The clone carrying this T cell receptor (beta chain) was picked up many times. The antigen is unknown. The data belong to a study of regulatory T cells in long-lasting Graves disease. At the level of the study: Patients met the persistent Graves' disease definition after over 5 years of antithyroid drugs with positive TSH receptor antibodies.

Time point given: persistent/refractory GD, antithyroid drugs over 5 years with positive TRAb. PBMCs were the source of the RNA used for TCR sequencing. This CDR3 is 16 amino acids long. Trimming cost V 6 bases and J 0 bases; bases outside gene matches: 9. Germline CDR1 is SGHVS and CDR2 is FQNEAQ. Combining iRepertoire HTBI primers with Arm-PCR of CDR3 regions, the authors built TCR beta libraries. Original analysis: Identification across samples found 50 to 80 TRBV and 12 to 15 TRBJ segments. TCRdb reprocessed the multiplex PCR reads with MiXCR, giving one entry per CDR3 protein. The V and J calls and clone size are TCRdb's, not the authors'. The sample contains some 300,000 distinct CDR3 sequences, approximately 20% of which appear only once. Findings and limits, study-wide: The researchers studied only peripheral blood, not thyroid tissue.

The sample in question was peripheral blood mononuclear cells (PBMCs), obtained when the disease was refractory, from a patient treated with antithyroid drugs. The clonotype was recovered from a female donor with Graves disease. This chain links TRBV7-8 with TRBJ2-5, with 8 positions matching TRBD2. The CDR3 region is CASRPLIAGYQETQYF. As DNA, the CDR3 is TGTGCCAGCAGGCCCCTTATAGCGGGGTACCAAGAGACCCAGTACTTC.